Detailed here is one T cell receptor (beta chain). The target antigen is unknown. This specimen comes from a study of identical twins. General study points: A lower insertion count was a feature of abundant cord blood beta clonotypes, with no such feature in memory repertoires.

TCRdb reanalysed the 5' RACE reads using MiXCR and keeps one entry per CDR3 protein. The data hold about 530,000 distinct CDR3 sequences, with more than 20% observed a single time. Germline-derived CDR1 and CDR2 are MNHEY and SVGEGT. This CDR3 is built from 11 residues. Trimming cost V 7 bases and J 5 bases, with 6 bases left between them. Healthy Caucasians supplied all donations. These data were likewise used in another study, on yellow fever vaccine responses in identical twins.

The receptor was isolated from a woman aged 18-35 years in good health. This chain links TRBV6-2 or TRBV6-3 with TRBJ2-1; D call uncertain. Sequenced material: CD4+ T cells sorted from blood. DNA for the CDR3: TGTGCCAGCAACATAAACAATGAGCAGTTCTTC. Translated, it gives CASNINNEQFF.